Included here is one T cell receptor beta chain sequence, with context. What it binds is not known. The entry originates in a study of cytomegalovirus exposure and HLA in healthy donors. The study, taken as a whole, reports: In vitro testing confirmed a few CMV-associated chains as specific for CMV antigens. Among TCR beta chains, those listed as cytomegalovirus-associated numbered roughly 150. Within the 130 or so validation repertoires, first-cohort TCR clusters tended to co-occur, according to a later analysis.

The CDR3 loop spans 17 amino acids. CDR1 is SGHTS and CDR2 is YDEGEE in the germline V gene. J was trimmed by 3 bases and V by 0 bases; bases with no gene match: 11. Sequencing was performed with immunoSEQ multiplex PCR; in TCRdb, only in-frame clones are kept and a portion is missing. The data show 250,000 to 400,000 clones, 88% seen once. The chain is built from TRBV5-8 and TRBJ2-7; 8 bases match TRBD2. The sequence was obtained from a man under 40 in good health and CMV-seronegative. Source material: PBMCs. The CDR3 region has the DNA TGTGCCAGCAGCTTGGCAGGCGGGGGGCCCTGGGTCTACGAGCAGTACTTC. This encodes CASSLAGGGPWVYEQYF. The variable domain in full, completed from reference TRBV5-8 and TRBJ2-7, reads EAGVTQSPTHLIKTRGQQATLRCSPISGHTSVYWYQQALGLGLQFLLWYDEGEERNRGNFPPRFSGRQFPNYSSELNVNALELEDSALYLCASSLAGGGPWVYEQYFGPGTRLTVT.